This entry concerns a single T cell receptor (beta chain). The target antigen is unknown. The sample belongs to a study of T cell responses to AZD1222 COVID-19 vaccine. Study results and limitations: Only a handful of AZD1222 recipients, roughly six in all, had baseline seropositivity.

Per the germline V gene, CDR1 is SGDLS and CDR2 is YYNGEE. CDR3 length: 15 amino acids. J gave up 5 bases and V 3 bases, and 5 bases lay outside the gene matches. The assay was immunoSEQ multiplex PCR, and TCRdb's table has in-frame clones only and misses some. Of around 160,000 clones in the sample, about 91% were seen once. The receptor's source is an adult who received the AZD1222 COVID-19 vaccine. Sequences were derived from peripheral blood, sampled 28 days after the second AZD1222 dose. The chain combines TRBV9 with TRBJ2-3; TRBD2 matches 11 bases. Written as DNA, the CDR3 is TGTGCCAGCAGCGCCCAAGGACTAGCGGGAGATACGCAGTATTTT. This codes for CASSAQGLAGDTQYF.